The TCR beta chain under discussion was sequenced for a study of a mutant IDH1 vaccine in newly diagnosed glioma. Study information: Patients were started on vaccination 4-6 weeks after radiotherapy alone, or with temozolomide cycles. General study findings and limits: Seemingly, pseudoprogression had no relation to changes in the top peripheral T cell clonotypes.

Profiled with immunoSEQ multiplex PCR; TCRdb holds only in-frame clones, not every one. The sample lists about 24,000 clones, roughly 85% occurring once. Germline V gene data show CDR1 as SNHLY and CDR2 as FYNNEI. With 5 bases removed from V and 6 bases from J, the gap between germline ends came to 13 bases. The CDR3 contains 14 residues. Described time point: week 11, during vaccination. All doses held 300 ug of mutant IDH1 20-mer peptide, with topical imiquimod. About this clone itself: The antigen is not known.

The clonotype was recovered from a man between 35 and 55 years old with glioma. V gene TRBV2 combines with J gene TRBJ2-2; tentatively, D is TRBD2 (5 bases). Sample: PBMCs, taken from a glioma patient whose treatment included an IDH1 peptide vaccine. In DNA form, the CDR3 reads TGTGCCAGCAGTCTCGGGATTTGGGCCGGGGAGCTGTTTTTT. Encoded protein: CASSLGIWAGELFF.